This is a list of T cell receptor beta chains from one sample in a study of T cells after yellow fever vaccination. TCRdb ran MiXCR on the 5' RACE reads and lists one entry per CDR3 protein. The repertoire holds 100,000 to 150,000 distinct CDR3 sequences, with roughly 15% as singletons. The sample was CD8+ T cells sorted from PBMCs, taken 5 days after the yellow fever booster vaccination. The receptors shown here come from a man aged 18 to 29 who received the YFV17D yellow fever vaccine. The conserved cysteine and the conserved F or W are not part of the CDR3 here. Each record gives: V gene, J gene, CDR3 protein.

TRBV7-2	TRBJ2-1	ASSLFFGEQF
TRBV28	TRBJ1-5	ASSRPKTGGNLFQPQH
TRBV11-2	TRBJ2-4	ASSLPGGLSKNIQY
TRBV3-1	TRBJ2-1	ASSQGVIGLADTQSSYNEQF
TRBV5-1	TRBJ2-7	ASSTVGFGSYEQY
TRBV7-9	TRBJ1-3	ASSQQGPGNTIY
TRBV9	TRBJ2-2	ASSPLRGGRGELF
TRBV5-1	TRBJ1-4	ASSLKGRVTNEKLF
TRBV7-3	TRBJ1-1	ASSLASTDMNTEAF
TRBV27	TRBJ2-3	ASSYTDGYTQY
TRBV4-1	TRBJ2-7	ASSQEWPAETYEQY
TRBV25-1	TRBJ2-5	ASSAGTHRETQY
TRBV13	TRBJ2-3	ASSLGGTGTDTQY
TRBV11-2	TRBJ2-3	ASRPADSVVTDTQY
TRBV7-9	TRBJ2-5	ASSCLKTGEEETQY
TRBV5-6	TRBJ1-5	ASSPGTGDSNQPQH
TRBV6-5	TRBJ1-6	ASSYGESPLH
TRBV4-2	TRBJ1-2	ASSQDDPWDYGYT
TRBV6-6	TRBJ1-3	ASSYRGLGNTIY
TRBV4-3	TRBJ2-2	ASSQWAGSTGELF
TRBV12-3/TRBV12-4	TRBJ2-2	ASTLGRGTGELF
TRBV5-6	TRBJ2-7	ASSLYNSYEQY
TRBV7-9	TRBJ1-3	ASSSRDWRHLGPPRPGNTIY
TRBV4-1	TRBJ2-3	ASRGLAGGTDTQY
TRBV4-1	TRBJ1-2	ASSQDTYGYT
TRBV20-1	TRBJ2-7	SARASGTGIEQY
TRBV6-2/TRBV6-3	TRBJ2-2	ASSFGQGPSGELF
TRBV14	TRBJ2-1	ASSQPLRDEQF
TRBV4-1	TRBJ1-5	ASSHYREDNQPQH
TRBV11-2	TRBJ2-4	ASSLDGRGDQY
TRBV13	TRBJ1-5	ASSSGQGVRPQH
TRBV4-1	TRBJ2-1	ASSQSPLSGESSYNEQF
TRBV29-1	TRBJ1-1	SVEVNTEAF
TRBV7-9	TRBJ2-1	ASSFPERGSSYNEQF
TRBV12-3/TRBV12-4	TRBJ1-2	ASTLTEGGYGYT